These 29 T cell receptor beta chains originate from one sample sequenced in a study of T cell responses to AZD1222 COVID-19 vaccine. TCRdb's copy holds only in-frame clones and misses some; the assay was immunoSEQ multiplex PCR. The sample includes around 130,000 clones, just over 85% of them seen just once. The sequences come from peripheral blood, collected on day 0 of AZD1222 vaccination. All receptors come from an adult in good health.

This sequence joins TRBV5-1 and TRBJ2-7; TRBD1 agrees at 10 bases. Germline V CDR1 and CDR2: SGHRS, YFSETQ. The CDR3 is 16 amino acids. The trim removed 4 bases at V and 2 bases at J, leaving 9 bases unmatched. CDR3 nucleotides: TGCGCCAGCAGCCTAGACCCGGGACAGGGGACCTACGAGCAGTACTTC. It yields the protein CASSLDPGQGTYEQYF.

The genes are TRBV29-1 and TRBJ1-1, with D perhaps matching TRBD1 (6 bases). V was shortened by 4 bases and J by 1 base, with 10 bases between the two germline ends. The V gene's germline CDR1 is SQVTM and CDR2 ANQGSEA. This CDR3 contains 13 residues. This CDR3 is CSVVTDRNTEAFF. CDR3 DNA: TGCAGCGTTGTCACGGACAGGAACACTGAAGCTTTCTTT. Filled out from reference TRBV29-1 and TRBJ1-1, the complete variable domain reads SAVISQKPSRDICQRGTSLTIQCQVDSQVTMMFWYRQQPGQSLTLIATANQGSEATYESGFVIDKFPISRPNLTFSTLTVSNMSPEDSSIYLCSVVTDRNTEAFFGQGTRLTVV.

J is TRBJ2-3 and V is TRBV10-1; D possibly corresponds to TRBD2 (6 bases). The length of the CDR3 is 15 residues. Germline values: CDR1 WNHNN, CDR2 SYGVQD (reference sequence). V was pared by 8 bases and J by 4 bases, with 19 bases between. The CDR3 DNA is TGCGCCAGCGCGAGGGGCGTCCGGGAGCCAGATACGCAGTATTTT. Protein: CASARGVREPDTQYF.

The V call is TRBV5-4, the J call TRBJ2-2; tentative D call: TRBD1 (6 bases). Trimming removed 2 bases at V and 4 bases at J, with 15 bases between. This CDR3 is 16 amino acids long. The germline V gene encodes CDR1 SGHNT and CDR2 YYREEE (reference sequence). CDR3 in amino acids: CASSLGTRGSTGELFF. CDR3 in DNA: TGTGCCAGCAGCTTAGGAACCAGGGGTAGCACCGGGGAGCTGTTTTTT.

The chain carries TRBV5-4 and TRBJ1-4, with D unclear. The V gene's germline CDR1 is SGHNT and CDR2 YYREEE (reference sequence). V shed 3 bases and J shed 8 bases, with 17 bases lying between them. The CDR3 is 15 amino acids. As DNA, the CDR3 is TGTGCCAGCAGCTCGAATGGCCCTTATAGCGAAAAACTGTTTTTT. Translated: CASSSNGPYSEKLFF.

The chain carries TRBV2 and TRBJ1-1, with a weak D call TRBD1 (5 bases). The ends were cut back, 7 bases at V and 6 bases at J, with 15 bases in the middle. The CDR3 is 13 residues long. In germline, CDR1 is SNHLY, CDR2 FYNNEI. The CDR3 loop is CASNAGWVSEAFF. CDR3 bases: TGTGCCAGCAATGCAGGGTGGGTCTCTGAAGCTTTCTTT.

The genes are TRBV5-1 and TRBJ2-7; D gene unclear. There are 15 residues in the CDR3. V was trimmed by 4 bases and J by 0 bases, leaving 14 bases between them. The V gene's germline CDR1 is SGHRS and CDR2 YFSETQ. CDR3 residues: CASSAAGVSSYEQYF. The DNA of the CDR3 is TGCGCCAGCAGCGCGGCTGGGGTCTCCTCCTACGAGCAGTACTTC.

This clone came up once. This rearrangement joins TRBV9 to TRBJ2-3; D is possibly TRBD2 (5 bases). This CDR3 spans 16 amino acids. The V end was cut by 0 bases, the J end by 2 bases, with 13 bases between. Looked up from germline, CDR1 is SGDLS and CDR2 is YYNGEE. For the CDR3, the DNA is TGTGCCAGCAGCGTAGCAGCGGTGGCGGCCACAGATACGCAGTATTTT. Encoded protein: CASSVAAVAATDTQYF.

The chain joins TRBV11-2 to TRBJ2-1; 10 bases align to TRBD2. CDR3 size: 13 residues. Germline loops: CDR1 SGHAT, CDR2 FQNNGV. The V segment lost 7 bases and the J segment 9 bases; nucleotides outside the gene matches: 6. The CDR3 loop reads CASKRGGQGEQFF. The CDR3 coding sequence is TGTGCCAGCAAGCGGGGGGGCCAGGGTGAGCAGTTCTTC.

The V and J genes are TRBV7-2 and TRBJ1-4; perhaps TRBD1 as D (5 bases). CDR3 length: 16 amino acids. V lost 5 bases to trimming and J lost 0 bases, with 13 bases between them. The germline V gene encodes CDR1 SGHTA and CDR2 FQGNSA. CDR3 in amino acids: CASSPGLFSTNEKLFF. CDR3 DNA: TGTGCCAGCAGCCCGGGACTTTTCTCAACTAATGAAAAACTGTTTTTT.

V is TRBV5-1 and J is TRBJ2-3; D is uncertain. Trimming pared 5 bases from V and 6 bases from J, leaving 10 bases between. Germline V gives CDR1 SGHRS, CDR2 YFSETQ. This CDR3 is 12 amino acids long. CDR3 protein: CASSLTPDTQYF. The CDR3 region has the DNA TGCGCCAGCAGTCTAACCCCGGATACGCAGTATTTT.

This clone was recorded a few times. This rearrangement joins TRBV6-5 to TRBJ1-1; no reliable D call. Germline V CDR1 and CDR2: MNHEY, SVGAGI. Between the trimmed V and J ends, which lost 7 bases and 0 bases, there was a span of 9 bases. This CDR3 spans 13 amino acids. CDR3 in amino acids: CASTRRVNTEAFF. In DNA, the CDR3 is TGTGCCAGCACTAGAAGGGTGAACACTGAAGCTTTCTTT.

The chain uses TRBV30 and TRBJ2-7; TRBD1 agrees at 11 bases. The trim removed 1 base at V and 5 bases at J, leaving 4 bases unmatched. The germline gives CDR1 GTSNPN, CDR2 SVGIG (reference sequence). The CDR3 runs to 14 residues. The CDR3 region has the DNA TGTGCCTGGAGTGGGTGGACAGGGGGCAACGAGCAGTACTTC. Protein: CAWSGWTGGNEQYF.

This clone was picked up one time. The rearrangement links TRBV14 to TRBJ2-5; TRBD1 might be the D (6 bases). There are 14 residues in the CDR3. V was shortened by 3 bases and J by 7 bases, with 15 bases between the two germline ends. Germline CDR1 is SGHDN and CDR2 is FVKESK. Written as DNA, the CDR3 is TGTGCCAGCAGCCAGCCACAGGGATTTGGGACCCAGTACTTC. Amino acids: CASSQPQGFGTQYF.

Here the CDR3 reads CAINPRESGTEAFF. The CDR3 nucleotides read TGTGCCATCAACCCCAGAGAGTCTGGCACTGAAGCTTTCTTT. The chain employs TRBV10-3 and TRBJ1-1; D is uncertain. The CDR3 is 14 amino acids. V shed 7 bases and J shed 4 bases, with 16 bases lying between them. CDR1 and CDR2 from the germline V gene are ENHRY and SYGVKD.

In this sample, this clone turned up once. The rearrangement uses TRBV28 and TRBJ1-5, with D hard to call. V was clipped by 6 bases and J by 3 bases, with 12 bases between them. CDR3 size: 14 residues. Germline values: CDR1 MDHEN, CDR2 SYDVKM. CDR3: CASRRTGNNQPQHF. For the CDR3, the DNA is TGTGCCAGCAGGAGGACGGGGAACAATCAGCCCCAGCATTTT.

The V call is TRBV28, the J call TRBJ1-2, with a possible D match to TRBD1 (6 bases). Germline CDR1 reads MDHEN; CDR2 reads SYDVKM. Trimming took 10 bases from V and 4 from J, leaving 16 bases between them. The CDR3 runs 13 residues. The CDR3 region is CATIKGTPYGYTF. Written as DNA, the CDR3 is TGTGCCACCATAAAGGGGACACCCTATGGCTACACCTTC.

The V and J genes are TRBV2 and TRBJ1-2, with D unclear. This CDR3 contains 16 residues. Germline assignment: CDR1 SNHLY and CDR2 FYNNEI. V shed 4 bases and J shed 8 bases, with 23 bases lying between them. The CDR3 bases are TGTGCCAGCAGTGTATACCGGGCCCACGAAGGCAGGGGCTACACCTTC. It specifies CASSVYRAHEGRGYTF.

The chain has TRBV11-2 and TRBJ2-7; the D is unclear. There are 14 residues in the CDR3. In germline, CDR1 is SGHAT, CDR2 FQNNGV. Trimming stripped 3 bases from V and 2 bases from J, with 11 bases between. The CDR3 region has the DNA TGTGCCAGCAGCTTGGTCTCAGCCGCCTACGAGCAGTACTTC. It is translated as CASSLVSAAYEQYF.

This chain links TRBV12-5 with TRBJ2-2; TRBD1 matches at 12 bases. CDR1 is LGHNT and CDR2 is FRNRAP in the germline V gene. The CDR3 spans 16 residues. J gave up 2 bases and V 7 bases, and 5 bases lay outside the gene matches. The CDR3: CASALGTGGNTGELFF. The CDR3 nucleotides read TGTGCTAGTGCCCTGGGGACAGGGGGCAACACCGGGGAGCTGTTTTTT.

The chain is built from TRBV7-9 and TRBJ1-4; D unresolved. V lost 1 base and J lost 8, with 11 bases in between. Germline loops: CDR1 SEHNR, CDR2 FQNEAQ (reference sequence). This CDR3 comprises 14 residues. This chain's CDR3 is CASSLDGVAEKLFF. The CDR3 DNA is TGTGCCAGCAGCTTAGACGGGGTGGCGGAAAAACTGTTTTTT.

DNA of the CDR3: TGTGCCAGCAGTGATTCCAGGGTTAGCAATCAGCCCCAGCATTTT. Protein product: CASSDSRVSNQPQHF. The J gene is TRBJ1-5, the V gene TRBV25-1, with a possible D match to TRBD1 (5 bases). The CDR3 covers 15 residues. Germline CDR1 reads MGHDK; CDR2 reads SYGVNS. With 3 bases removed from V and 0 bases from J, the gap between germline ends came to 9 bases.

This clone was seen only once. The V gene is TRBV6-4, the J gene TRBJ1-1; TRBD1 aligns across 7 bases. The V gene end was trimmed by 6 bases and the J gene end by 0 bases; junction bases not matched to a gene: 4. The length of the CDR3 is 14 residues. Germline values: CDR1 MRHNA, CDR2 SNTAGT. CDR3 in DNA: TGTGCCAGCAGCCAGGACAGGTTGAACACTGAAGCTTTCTTT. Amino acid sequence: CASSQDRLNTEAFF.

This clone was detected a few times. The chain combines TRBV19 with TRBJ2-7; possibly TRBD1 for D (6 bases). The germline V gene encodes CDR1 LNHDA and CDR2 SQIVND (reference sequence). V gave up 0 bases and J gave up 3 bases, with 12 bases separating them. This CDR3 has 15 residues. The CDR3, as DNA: TGTGCCAGTAGTATAGAGGGGACACGAAACTACGAGCAGTACTTC. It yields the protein CASSIEGTRNYEQYF.

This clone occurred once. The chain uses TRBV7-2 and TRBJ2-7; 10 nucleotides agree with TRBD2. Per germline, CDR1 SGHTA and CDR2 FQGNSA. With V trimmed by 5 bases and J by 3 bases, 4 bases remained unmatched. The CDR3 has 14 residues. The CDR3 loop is CASSPSSGGYEQYF. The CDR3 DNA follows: TGTGCCAGCAGCCCCTCTAGCGGGGGCTACGAGCAGTACTTC.

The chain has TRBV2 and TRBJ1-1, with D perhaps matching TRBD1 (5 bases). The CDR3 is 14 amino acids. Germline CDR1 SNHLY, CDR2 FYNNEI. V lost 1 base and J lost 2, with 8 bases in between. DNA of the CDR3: TGTGCCAGCAGTGAAGTACAGGCAAACACTGAAGCTTTCTTT. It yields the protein CASSEVQANTEAFF.

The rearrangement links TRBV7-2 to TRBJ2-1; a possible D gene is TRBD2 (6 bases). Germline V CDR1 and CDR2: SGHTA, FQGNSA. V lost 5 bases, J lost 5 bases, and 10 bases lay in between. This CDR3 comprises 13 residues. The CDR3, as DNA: TGTGCCAGCAGCCTGGGACTCGACAATGAGCAGTTCTTC. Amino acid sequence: CASSLGLDNEQFF.

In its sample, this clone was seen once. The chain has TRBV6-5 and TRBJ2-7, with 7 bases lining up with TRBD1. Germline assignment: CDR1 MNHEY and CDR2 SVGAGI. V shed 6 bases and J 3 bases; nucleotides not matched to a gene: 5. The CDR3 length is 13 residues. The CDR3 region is CASSLQGSYEQYF. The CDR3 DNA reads TGTGCCAGCAGCCTACAGGGGAGCTACGAGCAGTACTTC.

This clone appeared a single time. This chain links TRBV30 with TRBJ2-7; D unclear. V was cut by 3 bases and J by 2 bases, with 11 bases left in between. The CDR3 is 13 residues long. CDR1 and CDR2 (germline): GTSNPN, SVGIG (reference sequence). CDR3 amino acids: CAWRWATAYEQYF. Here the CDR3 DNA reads TGTGCCTGGAGGTGGGCAACAGCCTACGAGCAGTACTTC.